This T cell receptor (beta chain) originates from a study of shared clonotypes between healthy human individuals. Study-level findings and limits: Estimated richness values were generally larger in naive subsets than in memory subsets. Non-shared clonotypes had lower generation probabilities than those shared by all four donors.

TCRdb's copy holds only in-frame clones and misses some; the assay was immunoSEQ multiplex PCR. The table shows about 1.5 million clones, with 95% to 99% occurring only once. About this clone: Its target is unknown.

Germline V gene sequence: CDR1 LNHNV, CDR2 YYDKDF (reference sequence). The CDR3 contains 13 residues. The V end was cut by 8 bases, the J end by 0 bases, with 10 bases between. The sequencing input was naive CD4+ T cells sorted from blood. Noted subset: CD45RA+ positively selected. V and J are TRBV15 and TRBJ2-5; weak D call: TRBD1 (5 bases). This receptor was identified in a man aged 25-40 years in good health. The CDR3 reads CATQGAYQETQYF. The CDR3 DNA is TGTGCCACCCAAGGGGCATACCAAGAGACCCAGTACTTC. The complete variable domain, with remaining parts taken from reference TRBV15 and TRBJ2-5, reads DAMVIQNPRYQVTQFGKPVTLSCSQTLNHNVMYWYQQKSSQAPKLLFHYYDKDFNNEADTPDNFQSRRPNTSFCFLDIRSPGLGDTAMYLCATQGAYQETQYFGPGTRLLVL.